The 28 T cell receptor beta chains listed next were all sequenced from one sample in a study of early T cells in non-severe SARS-CoV-2 infection (dated by TCRdb to about 2021). Libraries were prepared through 5' RACE. Sequenced using a NextSeq 500. TCRdb handled the public reads itself, with Q25 trimming in fastp and clone calling in MiXCR, and kept productive beta chains. Each CDR3 protein gets just one entry, which takes the most common genes and DNA from the rows behind it. In this sample the table shows tens of thousands of distinct CDR3 sequences, approximately 12% of which occur a single time. Clones ranked in the top ten supply about 4.6% of the sample. Material: whole blood, obtained at baseline. Receptor source: an adult who was a healthcare worker with PCR-confirmed SARS-CoV-2 infection or an uninfected control (not recorded which).

CDR3 loop: CASSEERSGNTIYF. CDR3 in DNA: TGTGCCAGCAGTGAAGAGCGCTCTGGAAACACCATATATTTT. The chain joins TRBV25-1 to TRBJ1-3; D gene unclear. This CDR3 contains 14 residues. V dropped 2 bases and J dropped 0 bases, with 5 bases sitting between them. Germline CDR1 MGHDK, CDR2 SYGVNS.

The chain couples TRBV3-1 to TRBJ2-2; D unclear. The CDR3 contains 15 residues. Germline V lookup: CDR1 LGHDT, CDR2 YNNKEL (reference sequence). Trimming took off 0 bases at V and 6 bases at J, with 11 bases between the two ends. The CDR3 is CASSQDLVGPGELFF. The CDR3 DNA is TGTGCCAGCAGCCAAGATCTGGTAGGGCCCGGGGAGCTGTTTTTT.

The rearrangement uses TRBV5-4 and TRBJ2-5; no clear D. V lost 5 bases, J lost 0 bases, and 14 bases lay in between. CDR1 is SGHNT and CDR2 is YYREEE in the germline V gene (reference sequence). The length of the CDR3 is 15 residues. CDR3: CASSYDPRYQETQYF. The CDR3 bases are TGTGCCAGCAGTTATGACCCCAGGTACCAAGAGACCCAGTACTTC.

This clonotype was counted ten times or more. The CDR3 loop is CASSYPDYGYTF. CDR3 DNA sequence: TGTGCCAGCAGTTATCCCGACTATGGCTACACCTTC. This rearrangement joins TRBV6-2 or TRBV6-3 to TRBJ1-2; D remains ambiguous. With 3 bases removed from V and 3 bases from J, the gap between germline ends came to 5 bases. Germline V lookup: CDR1 MNHEY, CDR2 SVGEGT. CDR3 length equals 12 residues.

This chain joins TRBV20-1 and TRBJ2-3, with a tentative D call TRBD1 (6 bases). Trimming stripped 3 bases from V and 6 bases from J, with 19 bases between. CDR3 length: 15 residues. Per germline, CDR1 DFQATT and CDR2 SNEGSKA (reference sequence). The CDR3 is CSASLGAWGQDTQYF. The CDR3 nucleotides read TGCAGTGCTAGTTTGGGGGCGTGGGGGCAGGATACGCAGTATTTT.

This clonotype was observed a few times. The chain uses TRBV13 and TRBJ2-5; no clear D. Germline V CDR1 and CDR2: PRHDT, FYEKMQ (reference sequence). This CDR3 region has 14 residues. Trimming pared 0 bases from V and 5 bases from J, leaving 10 bases between. The CDR3 here is CASSLGSGLETQYF. The CDR3, as DNA: TGTGCCAGCAGCTTAGGGTCCGGGTTGGAGACCCAGTACTTC.

The chain uses TRBV10-3 and TRBJ2-1, with 9 bases matching TRBD2. In germline, CDR1 is ENHRY, CDR2 SYGVKD. With 2 bases clipped from V and 0 bases from J, the junction kept 5 bases outside the gene matches. The length of the CDR3 is 17 residues. For the CDR3, the DNA is TGTGCCATCAGTGAGGCGTCTAGCGGGACCTCCTACAATGAGCAGTTCTTC. Residues: CAISEASSGTSYNEQFF.

This clonotype was counted many times. An end of the junction differs from the germline gene, which may be a read error. The CDR3 nucleotides read TGTGCTAGCAGCTTAGGCCTTCCAGCCAAAAACATTCAGTACTTC. As protein: CASSLGLPAKNIQYF. The gene calls are TRBV7-7 and TRBJ2-4, with D unresolved. The germline CDR1 and CDR2 sequences are SSHAT and FNYEAQ (reference sequence). The CDR3 is 15 amino acids.

In its sample, this clonotype ranks as medium-sized (0.01 to 0.1%). The chain recombines TRBV27 with TRBJ2-7; either TRBD1 or TRBD2 may supply D (5 bases each). Germline V gene lookup returns CDR1 MNHEY and CDR2 SMNVEV (reference sequence). The CDR3 spans 15 residues. Trimming stripped 5 bases from V and 7 bases from J, with 21 bases between. The CDR3 DNA is TGTGCCAGCAGTACGAGGGACCCCAACAGAAAAGAGCAGTACTTC. Residues: CASSTRDPNRKEQYF.

This clonotype has more than one count but fewer than ten. This chain uses TRBV12-3 or TRBV12-4 with TRBJ2-7; D call uncertain. Trimming pared 7 bases from V and 0 bases from J, leaving 16 bases between. This CDR3 contains 15 residues. Written as DNA, the CDR3 is TGTGCCAGCACCATATCGGGTCAGAGCTCCTACGAGCAGTACTTC. Protein: CASTISGQSSYEQYF.

This clonotype was picked up a small number of times. The chain links TRBV29-1 to TRBJ2-5; D call uncertain. Per germline, CDR1 SQVTM and CDR2 ANQGSEA. The CDR3 runs 11 residues. V was cut by 6 bases and J by 3 bases, with 8 bases left in between. CDR3 sequence reads: CSVGTEETQYF. As DNA, the CDR3 is TGCAGCGTCGGAACTGAAGAGACCCAGTACTTC.

The V call is TRBV10-3, the J call TRBJ2-1; 13 nucleotides line up with TRBD2. This CDR3 is built from 15 residues. From germline, CDR1 is ENHRY and CDR2 SYGVKD. The J segment lost 8 bases and the V segment lost 4 bases, leaving 5 bases of the junction unmatched. The CDR3 is CAISAGTSGNDEQFF. The CDR3 nucleotides read TGTGCCATCAGTGCCGGGACTAGCGGGAACGATGAGCAGTTCTTC.

This clonotype was seen only a few times. The chain couples TRBV20-1 to TRBJ2-7; unclear D gene. V lost 5 bases and J lost 6, with 17 bases in between. Germline V CDR1 and CDR2: DFQATT, SNEGSKA (reference sequence). This CDR3 has 13 amino acids. The CDR3 sequence is CSAPPHRDGEQYF. As DNA, the CDR3 is TGCAGTGCTCCACCTCATAGGGATGGCGAGCAGTACTTC.

V and J are TRBV20-1 and TRBJ2-7; 9 bases match TRBD2. V gave up 4 bases and J gave up 2 bases; unmatched junction bases: 6. This CDR3 is 14 amino acids long. In germline, CDR1 is DFQATT, CDR2 SNEGSKA (reference sequence). The CDR3 here is CSANRLADAYEQYF. CDR3 coding DNA: TGCAGTGCTAATAGACTAGCGGATGCCTACGAGCAGTACTTC.

V gene TRBV24-1 combines with J gene TRBJ2-3; D remains unclear. V was clipped by 1 base and J by 8 bases, with 21 bases between them. From germline, CDR1 is KGHDR and CDR2 SFDVKD. The CDR3 sequence is 17 residues long. The CDR3 DNA reads as TGTGCCACCAGTGATTTCGGGCAGATAACGAACCTTTCTACGCAGTATTTT. It specifies CATSDFGQITNLSTQYF.

This clonotype has ten or more counts. This chain links TRBV19 with TRBJ2-1, with D possibly TRBD2 on 7 matching bases. Germline CDR1 and CDR2: LNHDA and SQIVND (reference sequence). Trimming shortened V by 7 bases and J by 9 bases, and 22 bases separated the two germline ends. This CDR3 has 15 amino acids. The CDR3 DNA follows: TGTGCCAGTATCGATTCCGGGGGCCGGGGGGTTGAGCAGTTCTTC. Translated, it gives CASIDSGGRGVEQFF.

This clonotype was counted only a few times. V gene TRBV11-3 combines with J gene TRBJ2-3; no reliable D call. The CDR3 totals 16 residues. The V gene lost 4 bases and the J gene lost 4 bases, with 18 bases spanning the gap. Germline values: CDR1 SGHNT, CDR2 YENEEA. CDR3 protein: CASSSGRVAQPDTQYF. Here the CDR3 DNA reads TGTGCCAGCAGCTCCGGACGGGTTGCCCAGCCAGATACGCAGTATTTT.

The chain couples TRBV7-3 to TRBJ2-3; maybe TRBD1 (6 bases). V lost 3 bases to trimming and J lost 3 bases, with 16 bases between them. Germline assignment: CDR1 SGHTA and CDR2 FQGTGA. The CDR3 is 16 residues long. For the CDR3, the DNA is TGTGCCAGCAGCTTCCTAGGACAGCCTAGAACAGATACGCAGTATTTT. Translating gives CASSFLGQPRTDTQYF.

This clonotype was counted only a few times. The V call is TRBV7-9, the J call TRBJ2-7; 7 bases are a match to TRBD2. Germline V gives CDR1 SEHNR, CDR2 FQNEAQ (reference sequence). Trimming removed 1 base from V and 3 bases from J; junction bases left unmatched: 6. This CDR3 region has 15 residues. The CDR3 DNA reads as TGTGCCAGCAGCTTAGGAACTAGCGTACACTACGAGCAGTACTTC. Protein product: CASSLGTSVHYEQYF.

This rearrangement joins TRBV6-5 to TRBJ1-1; TRBD1 is a possible D gene (6 bases). The CDR3 has 13 amino acids. Deletions cut 6 bases from V and 10 bases from J, with 18 bases between. Germline assignment: CDR1 MNHEY and CDR2 SVGAGI. The CDR3 here is CASSRGTGKGAFF. The CDR3, as DNA: TGTGCCAGCAGCCGGGGCACAGGGAAGGGAGCTTTCTTT.

This clonotype has just a few counts. This sequence joins TRBV27 and TRBJ2-7; either TRBD1 or TRBD2 may fit D (5 bases each). V was trimmed by 0 bases and J by 7 bases, leaving 16 bases between them. Per germline, CDR1 MNHEY and CDR2 SMNVEV (reference sequence). This CDR3 spans 15 amino acids. The CDR3 DNA reads TGTGCCAGCAGTTTATCCGGGACGGTCCTTATGGAGCAGTACTTC. It specifies CASSLSGTVLMEQYF.

The rearrangement links TRBV28 to TRBJ1-5; D not resolved. The V end lost 7 bases, the J end lost 2 bases, and 15 bases lay between the germline ends. Germline assignment: CDR1 MDHEN and CDR2 SYDVKM. CDR3 length equals 15 residues. CDR3 coding DNA: TGTGCCAGCACCCCCGGGAGTCGAGGCAATCAGCCCCAGCATTTT. Its protein is CASTPGSRGNQPQHF.

The chain is built from TRBV5-1 and TRBJ2-2; D gene ambiguous. V gave up 1 base and J gave up 5 bases, with 15 bases separating them. The CDR3 has 16 amino acids. CDR1 and CDR2 from the germline V gene are SGHRS and YFSETQ. The CDR3 loop reads CASSLRAEPRTGELFF. The DNA of the CDR3 is TGCGCCAGCAGCTTGAGGGCGGAGCCGAGGACCGGGGAGCTGTTTTTT. Based on the CDR3 plus reference TRBV5-1 and TRBJ2-2, the full variable domain is KAGVTQTPRYLIKTRGQQVTLSCSPISGHRSVSWYQQTPGQGLQFLFEYFSETQRNKGNFPGRFSGRQFSNSRSEMNVSTLELGDSALYLCASSLRAEPRTGELFFGEGSRLTVL.

This chain joins TRBV12-3 or TRBV12-4 and TRBJ2-5, with 9 bases fitting TRBD1. This CDR3 comprises 14 residues. The V gene end was trimmed by 9 bases and the J gene end by 5 bases; junction bases not matched to a gene: 10. The CDR3 DNA reads as TGTGCCAGTTACCTCGCGGGGACAGGGGAGACCCAGTACTTC. This translates into CASYLAGTGETQYF.

This chain links TRBV11-2 with TRBJ2-3; D is unresolved. V was clipped by 3 bases and J by 1 base, with 11 bases between them. This CDR3 contains 15 residues. CDR1 SGHAT and CDR2 FQNNGV come from the germline V gene. The CDR3 DNA reads TGTGCCAGCAGCTTCGGTCCCTGGGGCACAGATACGCAGTATTTT. The encoded protein is CASSFGPWGTDTQYF.

A few counts support this clonotype. The chain combines TRBV29-1 with TRBJ1-5; 7 bases match TRBD1. J was trimmed by 4 bases and V by 5 bases; bases with no gene match: 11. The CDR3 is made up of 15 amino acids. CDR1 is SQVTM and CDR2 is ANQGSEA in the germline V gene. CDR3 sequence reads: CSVKASGQLNQPQHF. CDR3 DNA sequence: TGCAGCGTTAAGGCTTCGGGACAGCTAAATCAGCCCCAGCATTTT.

This clonotype was observed a handful of times. V gene TRBV20-1 combines with J gene TRBJ2-3; TRBD2 might be the D (6 bases). The CDR3 contains 13 residues. V was cut by 0 bases and J by 5 bases, with 9 bases left in between. Germline-derived CDR1 and CDR2 are DFQATT and SNEGSKA (reference sequence). DNA for the CDR3: TGCAGTGCTAGAGAGGGACTTCTAGATACGCAGTATTTT. Protein product: CSAREGLLDTQYF.

This clonotype showed up many times. The chain carries TRBV12-3 or TRBV12-4 and TRBJ2-2, with D possibly TRBD2 on 6 matching bases. The CDR3 runs to 12 residues. CDR3 coding DNA: TGTGTCGGCGGGGCGGGGACCGGGGAGCTGTTTTTT. It codes for CVGGAGTGELFF.